This TCR beta chain was recovered during a study of blood T cell repertoires in COVID-19. At the level of the study: In each case, the material was cDNA or gDNA derived from T cells, B-cell-depleted T cells, or PBMCs.

Seattle's cohort entered during active infection and was followed longitudinally. Generated by immunoSEQ multiplex PCR, the TCRdb table keeps only in-frame clones and is missing some. The table includes under 300,000 clones, nearly 90% detected once. The sample comprised peripheral blood. The sequence was collected from a woman aged 60-75 years with COVID-19, enrolled during active disease.

In DNA form, the CDR3 reads TGTGCCAGCAGCCCCCTTAGCGGGGGGGCCTTCAATGAGCAGTTCTTC. Protein: CASSPLSGGAFNEQFF. The chain links TRBV7-2 to TRBJ2-1; 11 positions agree with TRBD2. V lost 5 bases, J lost 6 bases, and 9 bases stayed unmatched. CDR1 SGHTA and CDR2 FQGNSA come from the germline V gene. The CDR3 sequence is 16 residues long.